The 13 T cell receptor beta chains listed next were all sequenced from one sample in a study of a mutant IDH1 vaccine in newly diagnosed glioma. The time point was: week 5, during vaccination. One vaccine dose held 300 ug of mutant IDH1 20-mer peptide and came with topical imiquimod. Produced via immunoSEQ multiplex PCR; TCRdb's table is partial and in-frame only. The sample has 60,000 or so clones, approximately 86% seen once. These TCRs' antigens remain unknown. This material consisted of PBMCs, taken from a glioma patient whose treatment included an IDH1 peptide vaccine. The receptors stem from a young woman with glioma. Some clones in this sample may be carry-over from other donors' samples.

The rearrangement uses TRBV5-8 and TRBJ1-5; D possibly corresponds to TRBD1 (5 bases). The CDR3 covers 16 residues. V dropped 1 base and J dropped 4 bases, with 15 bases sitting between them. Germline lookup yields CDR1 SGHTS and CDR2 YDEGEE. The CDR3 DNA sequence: TGTGCCAGCAGCTTGTCTCTTTCCTGGGGGAATCAGCCCCAGCATTTT. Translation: CASSLSLSWGNQPQHF.

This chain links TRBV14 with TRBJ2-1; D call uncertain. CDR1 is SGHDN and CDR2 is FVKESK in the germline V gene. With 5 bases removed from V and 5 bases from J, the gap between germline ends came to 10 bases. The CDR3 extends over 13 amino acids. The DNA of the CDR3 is TGTGCCAGCAGCGTACGGCCAAACAATGAGCAGTTCTTC. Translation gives CASSVRPNNEQFF.

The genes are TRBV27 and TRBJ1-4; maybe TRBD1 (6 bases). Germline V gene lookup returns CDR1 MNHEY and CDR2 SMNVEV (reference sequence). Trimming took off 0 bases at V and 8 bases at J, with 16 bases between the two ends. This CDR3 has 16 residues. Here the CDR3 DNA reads TGTGCCAGCAGTTTATCCGCAGGGGAGAGGAACGAAAAACTGTTTTTT. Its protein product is CASSLSAGERNEKLFF. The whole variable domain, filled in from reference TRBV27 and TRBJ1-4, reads EAQVTQNPRYLITVTGKKLTVTCSQNMNHEYMSWYRQDPGLGLRQIYYSMNVEVTDKGDVPEGYKVSRKEKRNFPLILESPSPNQTSLYFCASSLSAGERNEKLFFGSGTQLSVL.

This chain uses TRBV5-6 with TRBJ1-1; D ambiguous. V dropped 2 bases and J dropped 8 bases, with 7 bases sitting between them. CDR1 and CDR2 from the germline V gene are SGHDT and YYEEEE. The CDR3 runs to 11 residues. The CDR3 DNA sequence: TGTGCCAGCAGCTTTCGCAGGGAAGCTTTCTTT. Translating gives CASSFRREAFF.

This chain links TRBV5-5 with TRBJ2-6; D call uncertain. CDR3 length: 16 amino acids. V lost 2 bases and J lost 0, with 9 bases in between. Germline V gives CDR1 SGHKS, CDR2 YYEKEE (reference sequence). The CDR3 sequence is CASSLVLSSGANVLTF. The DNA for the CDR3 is TGTGCCAGCAGCTTAGTTTTGTCCTCTGGGGCCAACGTCCTGACTTTC.

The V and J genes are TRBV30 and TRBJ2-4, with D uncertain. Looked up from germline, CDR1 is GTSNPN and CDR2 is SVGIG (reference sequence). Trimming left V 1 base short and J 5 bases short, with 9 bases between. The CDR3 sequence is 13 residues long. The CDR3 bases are TGTGCCTGGAGTGCTAGTGGAGAAAACATTCAGTACTTC. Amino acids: CAWSASGENIQYF.

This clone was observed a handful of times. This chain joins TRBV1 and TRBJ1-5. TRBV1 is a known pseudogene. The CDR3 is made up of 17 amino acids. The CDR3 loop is CTSSQEGTNIAGQPQHF. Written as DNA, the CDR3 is TGCACCAGCAGCCAAGAGGGGACGAATATAGCAGGTCAGCCCCAGCATTTT.

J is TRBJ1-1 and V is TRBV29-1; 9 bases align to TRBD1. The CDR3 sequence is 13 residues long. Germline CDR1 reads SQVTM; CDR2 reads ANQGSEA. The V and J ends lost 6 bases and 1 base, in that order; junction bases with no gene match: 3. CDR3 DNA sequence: TGCAGCGTCGACAGGGGGGCGAACACTGAAGCTTTCTTT. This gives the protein CSVDRGANTEAFF.

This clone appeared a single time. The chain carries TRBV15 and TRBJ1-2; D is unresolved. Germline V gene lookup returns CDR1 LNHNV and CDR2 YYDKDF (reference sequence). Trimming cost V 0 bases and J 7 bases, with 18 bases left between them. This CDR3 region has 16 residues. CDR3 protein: CATSRDRALHQGGYTF. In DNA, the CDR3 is TGTGCCACCAGCAGAGATCGGGCCCTACATCAAGGTGGCTACACCTTC.

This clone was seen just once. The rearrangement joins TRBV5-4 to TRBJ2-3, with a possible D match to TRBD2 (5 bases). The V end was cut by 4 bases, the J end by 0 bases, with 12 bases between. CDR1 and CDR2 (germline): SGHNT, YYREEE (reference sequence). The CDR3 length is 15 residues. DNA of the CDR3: TGTGCCAGCAGCGCCCCTAGCTATAGCACAGATACGCAGTATTTT. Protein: CASSAPSYSTDTQYF. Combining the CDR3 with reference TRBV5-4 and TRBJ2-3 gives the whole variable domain ETGVTQSPTHLIKTRGQQVTLRCSSQSGHNTVSWYQQALGQGPQFIFQYYREEENGRGNFPPRFSGLQFPNYSSELNVNALELDDSALYLCASSAPSYSTDTQYFGPGTRLTVL.

The CDR3 sequence: CASSVDHPRLNTGELFF. The CDR3 coding sequence is TGTGCCAGCAGTGTGGATCACCCCCGGCTGAACACCGGGGAGCTGTTTTTT. V gene TRBV6-1 combines with J gene TRBJ2-2, with D hard to call. Trimming cost V 4 bases and J 1 base, with 16 bases left between them. Germline V CDR1 and CDR2: MNHNS, SASEGT. The CDR3 contains 17 residues.

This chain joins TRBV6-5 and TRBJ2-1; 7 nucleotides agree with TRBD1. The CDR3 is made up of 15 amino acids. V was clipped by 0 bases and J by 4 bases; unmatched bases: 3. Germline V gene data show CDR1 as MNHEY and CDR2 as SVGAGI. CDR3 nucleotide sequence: TGTGCCAGCAGTTACTCAACAGGGGATTACAATGAGCAGTTCTTC. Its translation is CASSYSTGDYNEQFF.

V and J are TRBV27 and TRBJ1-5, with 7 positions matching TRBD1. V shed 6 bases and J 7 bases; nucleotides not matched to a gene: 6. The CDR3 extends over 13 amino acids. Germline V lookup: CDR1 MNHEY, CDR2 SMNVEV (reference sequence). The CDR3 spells CASSPTGIQPQHF. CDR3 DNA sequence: TGTGCCAGCAGCCCGACAGGGATCCAGCCCCAGCATTTT.